The text below deals with one T cell receptor (beta chain). The source of the sample is a study of blood T cell repertoires in COVID-19. At the level of the study: The United States, Italy and Spain were the sources of the acute and convalescent COVID-19 samples. The analysed material was cDNA or gDNA that came from T cells, B-cell-depleted T cells, or PBMCs.

As processed by the authors: Amplification of reference gene primers provided the estimated nucleated cell counts. Sequencing was performed with immunoSEQ multiplex PCR; in TCRdb, only in-frame clones are kept and a portion is missing. V, J and clone size were drawn from that table, and D and trimming were deduced from the DNA. Here the sample spans 43,000 or so clones, 87% being singletons. The sequencing sample was made of peripheral blood. The receptor was isolated from a man aged 55-75 years with active COVID-19.

The DNA of the CDR3 is TGTGCCAGCAGTTCCCGGGAGGAAGAGCAGTACTTC. It encodes CASSSREEEQYF. The chain employs TRBV28 and TRBJ2-7, with 7 bases matching TRBD2. This CDR3 contains 12 residues. V lost 4 bases and J lost 7; bases outside the gene matches: 4. The germline CDR1 and CDR2 sequences are MDHEN and SYDVKM.